Described below is a single T cell receptor (beta chain) sequence and its context. Its antigen remains unknown. The data were taken from a study of monozygotic twins with inflammatory bowel disease. TCRdb derives one entry per CDR3 protein from the 5' RACE reads, leaving out DNA. This table lists 85,000 to 110,000 distinct CDR3 sequences. Study-wide results and limits: Since immunosuppressive treatments differed, patient repertoires may have gained added variability.

This CDR3 has 16 residues. Germline V CDR1 and CDR2: DFQATT, SNEGSKA (reference sequence). Source material: blood. The clonotype was recovered from a human donor with ulcerative colitis or Crohn's disease, or a healthy co-twin of an affected twin (not recorded which). The chain uses TRBV20-1 and TRBJ2-7; TCRdb designates TRBD1, a call that cannot be tested without DNA. Here the CDR3 reads CSARDPGQGRYYEQYF.